The 27 T cell receptor beta chains reported below all come from one sample, sequenced in a study of naive and memory T cell subsets. Amplification of ligated cDNA took four PCR rounds with SP2 and nested alpha and beta constant primers. TCRdb processed the 5' RACE reads anew with MiXCR; each CDR3 protein has one entry. The sample holds roughly 60,000 distinct CDR3 sequences, under 8.5% seen once. An oligonucleotide containing a UMI was ligated to the 3' end of TCR cDNA. The receptors here all came from a male donor in good health.

In DNA form, the CDR3 reads TGTGCCAGCTCCAGGACGCGGGCGAACGAGCAGTACTTC. Translated, it gives CASSRTRANEQYF. The chain employs TRBV2 and TRBJ2-7; a weak D match, TRBD2 (5 bases). The ends were cut back, 8 bases at V and 5 bases at J, with 16 bases in the middle. In germline, CDR1 is SNHLY, CDR2 FYNNEI. The CDR3 is 13 amino acids.

This clonotype was picked up a small number of times. This sequence joins TRBV27 and TRBJ2-7; no firm D call. The CDR3 has 12 residues. In germline, CDR1 is MNHEY, CDR2 SMNVEV (reference sequence). V was trimmed by 6 bases and J by 0 bases, leaving 6 bases between them. The CDR3 region is CASRGDSYEQYF. The CDR3 nucleotides read TGTGCCAGCAGGGGCGACTCCTACGAGCAGTACTTC.

The table lists this clonotype with a few counts. This chain joins TRBV7-8 and TRBJ2-5, with 13 positions matching TRBD2. Trimming cost V 7 bases and J 14 bases; bases outside gene matches: 16. The CDR3 runs 15 residues. From germline, CDR1 is SGHVS and CDR2 FQNEAQ. CDR3 residues: CASTSGTSGTWGEYF. CDR3 sequence (DNA): TGTGCCAGCACCTCCGGGACTAGCGGGACCTGGGGGGAATACTTC.

The rearrangement links TRBV20-1 to TRBJ1-1, with 8 bases fitting TRBD1. The CDR3 covers 16 residues. V gave up 3 bases and J gave up 0 bases; unmatched junction bases: 9. Looked up from germline, CDR1 is DFQATT and CDR2 is SNEGSKA (reference sequence). The CDR3 is CSASSVGTGMNTEAFF. CDR3 nucleotide sequence: TGCAGTGCTAGTTCGGTTGGGACAGGCATGAACACTGAAGCTTTCTTT.

The sample holds a few counts of this clonotype. The chain uses TRBV6-5 and TRBJ2-7; TRBD2 matches 11 bases. Trimming took 6 bases from V and 2 from J; bases not matched to a gene: 6. CDR1 is MNHEY and CDR2 is SVGAGI in the germline V gene. This CDR3 is 15 amino acids long. CDR3 protein: CASRKTSGGPYEQYF. The CDR3 DNA follows: TGTGCCAGCAGAAAAACTAGCGGGGGTCCCTACGAGCAGTACTTC.

The chain links TRBV6-1 to TRBJ1-4; D not certain. Germline V gives CDR1 MNHNS, CDR2 SASEGT. With 6 bases removed from V and 6 bases from J, the gap between germline ends came to 17 bases. This CDR3 contains 15 residues. CDR3 amino acids: CASSREAGGDEKLFF. CDR3 coding DNA: TGTGCCAGCAGCAGAGAGGCCGGCGGCGATGAAAAACTGTTTTTT.

This clonotype was found many times. The chain employs TRBV18 and TRBJ1-1; D is possibly TRBD1 (6 bases). Trimming took 1 base from V and 4 from J, leaving 13 bases between them. The CDR3 runs 15 residues. Germline V lookup: CDR1 KGHSH, CDR2 LQKENI. The CDR3: CASSPRQTGSTEAFF. CDR3 sequence (DNA): TGTGCCAGCTCACCACGGCAAACAGGGAGCACTGAAGCTTTCTTT.

This clonotype has at least ten counts. This sequence joins TRBV2 and TRBJ2-1; 7 positions agree with TRBD2. Germline-derived CDR1 and CDR2 are SNHLY and FYNNEI. CDR3 length: 17 residues. After removal of 7 bases from V and 3 bases from J, the junction contained 15 bases not matched to a gene. Here the CDR3 DNA reads TGTGCCAGCAATCTACGGGTGGGGGGGTTCAACTACAATGAGCAGTTCTTC. It yields the protein CASNLRVGGFNYNEQFF.

The chain has TRBV5-1 and TRBJ2-1; 12 nucleotides agree with TRBD2. The CDR3 sequence is 17 residues long. CDR1 and CDR2 (germline): SGHRS, YFSETQ. V lost 4 bases, J lost 8 bases, and 13 bases stayed unmatched. The CDR3 sequence is CASSPGLAGTFLDEQFF. As DNA, the CDR3 is TGCGCCAGCAGCCCTGGACTAGCGGGGACCTTTTTGGATGAGCAGTTCTTC.

This clonotype came up many times. The V and J genes are TRBV7-9 and TRBJ2-7; D possibly corresponds to TRBD1 (6 bases). The CDR3 is 15 amino acids. Germline CDR1 is SEHNR and CDR2 is FQNEAQ (reference sequence). V shed 0 bases and J shed 4 bases, with 13 bases lying between them. CDR3 residues: CASSLAETGWYEQYF. Written as DNA, the CDR3 is TGTGCCAGCAGCTTAGCTGAAACAGGGTGGTACGAGCAGTACTTC.

This clonotype was observed a handful of times. This chain uses TRBV5-4 with TRBJ2-7; 8 bases agree with TRBD2. Germline V CDR1 and CDR2: SGHNT, YYREEE (reference sequence). This CDR3 contains 15 residues. The J segment lost 3 bases and the V segment lost 4 bases, leaving 9 bases of the junction unmatched. This CDR3 reads CASSGAAGTSYEQYF. The CDR3 region has the DNA TGTGCCAGCAGCGGTGCCGCCGGGACTAGCTACGAGCAGTACTTC.

This clonotype appeared a few times. V usage is TRBV2 and J usage is TRBJ2-3; D is ambiguous. CDR1 is SNHLY, CDR2 FYNNEI, per germline. This CDR3 is 13 amino acids long. V was pared by 3 bases and J by 4 bases, with 8 bases between. In nucleotides, the CDR3 is TGTGCCAGCAGTGAGATCGAGGCAGATACGCAGTATTTT. It codes for CASSEIEADTQYF. Together with reference TRBV2 and TRBJ2-3, the CDR3 gives the full variable domain: EPEVTQTPSHQVTQMGQEVILRCVPISNHLYFYWYRQILGQKVEFLVSFYNNEISEKSEIFDDQFSVERPDGSNFTLKIRSTKLEDSAMYFCASSEIEADTQYFGPGTRLTVL.

This clonotype came up a few times. This rearrangement joins TRBV21-1 to TRBJ2-2; no check of the table's D call, TRBD1, against the DNA was made. TRBV21-1 is reported as a pseudogene. The CDR3 has 16 residues. The CDR3 reads CASSKNRGANTGELFF. In DNA form, the CDR3 reads TGTGCCAGCAGCAAAAATCGGGGGGCGAACACCGGGGAGCTGTTTTTT.

This clonotype was detected only a few times. This chain uses TRBV5-6 with TRBJ1-3, with a tentative D call TRBD1 (5 bases). Trimming removed 0 bases from V and 3 bases from J, with 13 bases in between. The germline gives CDR1 SGHDT, CDR2 YYEEEE. This CDR3 spans 16 amino acids. The CDR3 spells CASSLARGGFGNTIYF. DNA of the CDR3: TGTGCCAGCAGCTTGGCCCGGGGGGGGTTTGGAAACACCATATATTTT.

This clonotype turned up a few times. The rearrangement uses TRBV12-3 or TRBV12-4 and TRBJ2-1, with TRBD2 identical over 14 bases. The CDR3 is made up of 15 amino acids. With V trimmed by 5 bases and J by 12 bases, 9 bases remained unmatched. CDR3 amino acids: CASSPRLAGGFAQFF. CDR3 in DNA: TGTGCCAGCAGTCCCAGACTAGCGGGGGGGTTTGCGCAGTTCTTC.

In its sample, this clonotype was seen many times. The chain recombines TRBV19 with TRBJ1-5, with D perhaps matching TRBD1 (5 bases). The CDR3 sequence is 15 residues long. Germline V lookup: CDR1 LNHDA, CDR2 SQIVND (reference sequence). Trimming shortened V by 6 bases and J by 0 bases, and 12 bases separated the two germline ends. The CDR3 reads CASRGLGRSNQPQHF. The CDR3 region has the DNA TGTGCCAGTAGGGGCTTGGGGCGTAGCAATCAGCCCCAGCATTTT.

This clonotype was seen only a few times. The chain recombines TRBV28 with TRBJ1-1, with D perhaps matching TRBD1 (5 bases). V was trimmed by 4 bases and J by 0 bases, leaving 12 bases between them. This CDR3 has 15 residues. Germline V gene lookup returns CDR1 MDHEN and CDR2 SYDVKM. The CDR3 protein is CASSYTWGLNTEAFF. CDR3 DNA: TGTGCCAGCAGTTACACCTGGGGCCTGAACACTGAAGCTTTCTTT.

This clonotype was seen ten or more times. In DNA form, the CDR3 reads TGTGCCAGCAGTCGCGACAGGGGACTCCAAGAGACCCAGTACTTC. Translated, it gives CASSRDRGLQETQYF. This chain uses TRBV6-6 with TRBJ2-5; 8 bases fit TRBD1. The V segment lost 5 bases and the J segment 1 base; nucleotides outside the gene matches: 6. Germline V gene lookup returns CDR1 MNHNY and CDR2 SVGAGI (reference sequence). This CDR3 contains 15 residues.

This clonotype has ten or more counts. This chain connects TRBV19 to TRBJ2-1, with a possible D match to TRBD2 (7 bases). Per the germline V gene, CDR1 is LNHDA and CDR2 is SQIVND (reference sequence). The CDR3 spans 15 residues. Trimming stripped 2 bases from V and 8 bases from J, with 16 bases between. The CDR3 DNA reads TGTGCCAGTAGTATACCGTGGGGGGGCCGGGATGAGCAGTTCTTC. Encoded protein: CASSIPWGGRDEQFF.

The V and J genes are TRBV6-1 and TRBJ2-3; D not certain. CDR3 size: 13 residues. Trimming shortened V by 5 bases and J by 2 bases, and 8 bases separated the two germline ends. The germline gives CDR1 MNHNS, CDR2 SASEGT. CDR3 protein: CASSLKDTDTQYF. The CDR3 bases are TGTGCCAGCAGTTTAAAGGACACAGATACGCAGTATTTT.

In this sample, this clonotype turned up many times. The chain uses TRBV6-6 and TRBJ2-6; D is perhaps TRBD1 or TRBD2 (5 bases each). Per the germline V gene, CDR1 is MNHNY and CDR2 is SVGAGI (reference sequence). With 8 bases removed from V and 0 bases from J, the gap between germline ends came to 17 bases. The CDR3 contains 17 residues. The CDR3 loop reads CASARGQGPSGANVLTF. The CDR3 DNA is TGTGCCAGCGCACGAGGGCAGGGCCCCTCTGGGGCCAACGTCCTGACTTTC.

To note about this clonotype: This may be a read error: a much more frequent sequence differs by one nucleotide. The chain uses TRBV13 and TRBJ1-6, with TRBD1 identical over 9 bases. Germline-derived CDR1 and CDR2 are PRHDT and FYEKMQ (reference sequence). The CDR3 runs to 14 residues. CDR3 in amino acids: CDSSSGTGNSPLHF. The CDR3 DNA reads TGTGACAGCAGCTCCGGGACAGGGAATTCACCCCTCCACTTT.

In this sample, this clonotype turned up many times. The rearrangement links TRBV10-3 to TRBJ2-1; D is undetermined. In germline, CDR1 is ENHRY, CDR2 SYGVKD. Between the trimmed V and J ends, which lost 6 bases and 5 bases, there was a span of 14 bases. The CDR3 runs to 14 residues. CDR3 region: CAISAPTFHNEQFF. The DNA for the CDR3 is TGTGCCATCAGCGCACCTACATTCCACAATGAGCAGTTCTTC.

The genes are TRBV29-1 and TRBJ2-7; the match to TRBD1 covers 9 bases. The ends lost 7 bases at V and 2 bases at J; junction bases unmatched: 12. CDR3 length: 15 amino acids. Per germline, CDR1 SQVTM and CDR2 ANQGSEA. CDR3 in DNA: TGCAGCGCCCTCCCCGGGACAGGGATGACCTACGAGCAGTACTTC. It encodes CSALPGTGMTYEQYF.

The gene calls are TRBV6-5 and TRBJ1-1; tentatively, D is TRBD1 (5 bases). The CDR3 is made up of 13 amino acids. CDR1 and CDR2 from the germline V gene are MNHEY and SVGAGI. V lost 3 bases, J lost 5 bases, and 10 bases lay in between. The DNA for the CDR3 is TGTGCCAGCAGTTATGGGGGTCGGACTGAAGCTTTCTTT. It is translated as CASSYGGRTEAFF.

This clonotype appeared a single time. This may come from a read error, since a much larger clone is one base off. The V call is TRBV3-1, the J call TRBJ1-2; TRBD1 might be the D (5 bases). This CDR3 has 15 residues. Germline V CDR1 and CDR2: LGHDT, YNNKEL (reference sequence). As DNA, the CDR3 is TGTGCCAGCAGCCAAGATAAGGGACGTAAGGATGGCCACACCTTC. Amino acid sequence: CASSQDKGRKDGHTF.

This clonotype was observed at least ten times. The V call is TRBV18, the J call TRBJ1-5, with D hard to call. The V end was cut by 1 base, the J end by 7 bases, with 17 bases between. In germline, CDR1 is KGHSH, CDR2 LQKENI. The CDR3 runs to 16 residues. CDR3 region: CASSPRSGWEGQPQHF. The CDR3 bases are TGTGCCAGCTCACCACGGAGCGGGTGGGAAGGACAGCCCCAGCATTTT.